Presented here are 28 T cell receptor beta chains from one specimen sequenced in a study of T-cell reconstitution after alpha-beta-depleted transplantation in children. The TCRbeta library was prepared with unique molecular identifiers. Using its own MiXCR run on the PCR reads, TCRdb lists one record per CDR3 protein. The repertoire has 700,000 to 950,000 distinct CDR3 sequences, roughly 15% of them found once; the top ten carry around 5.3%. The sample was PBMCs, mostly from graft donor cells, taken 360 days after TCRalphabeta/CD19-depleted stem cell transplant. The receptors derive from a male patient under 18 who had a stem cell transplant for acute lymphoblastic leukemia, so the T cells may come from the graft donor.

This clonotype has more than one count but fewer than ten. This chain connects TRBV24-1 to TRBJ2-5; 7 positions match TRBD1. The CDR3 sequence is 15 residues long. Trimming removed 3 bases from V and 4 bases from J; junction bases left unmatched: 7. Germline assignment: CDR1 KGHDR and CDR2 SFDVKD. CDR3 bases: TGTGCCACCAGTGATCCGCAACAGGGGATAGAGACCCAGTACTTC. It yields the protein CATSDPQQGIETQYF.

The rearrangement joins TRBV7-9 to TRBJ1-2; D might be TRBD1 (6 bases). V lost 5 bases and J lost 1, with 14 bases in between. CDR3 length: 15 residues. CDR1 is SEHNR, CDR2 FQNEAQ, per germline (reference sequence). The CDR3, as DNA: TGTGCCAGCAGCCTAACAGGGATACTTAACTATGGCTACACCTTC. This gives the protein CASSLTGILNYGYTF. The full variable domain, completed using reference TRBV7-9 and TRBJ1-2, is DTGVSQNPRHKITKRGQNVTFRCDPISEHNRLYWYRQTLGQGPEFLTYFQNEAQLEKSRLLSDRFSAERPKGSFSTLEIQRTEQGDSAMYLCASSLTGILNYGYTFGSGTRLTVV.

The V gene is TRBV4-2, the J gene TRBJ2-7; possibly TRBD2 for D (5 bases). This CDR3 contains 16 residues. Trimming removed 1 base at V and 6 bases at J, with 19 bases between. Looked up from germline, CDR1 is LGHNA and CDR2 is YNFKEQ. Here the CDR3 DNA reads TGTGCCAGCAGCCAAGTTAGCTGGACTGGCGATCTCGAGCAGTACTTC. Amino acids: CASSQVSWTGDLEQYF.

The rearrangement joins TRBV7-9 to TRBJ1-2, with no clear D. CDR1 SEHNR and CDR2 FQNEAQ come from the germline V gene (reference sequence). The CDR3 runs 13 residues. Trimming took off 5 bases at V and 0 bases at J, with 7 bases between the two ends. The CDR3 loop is CASSPFANYGYTF. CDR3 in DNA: TGTGCCAGCAGCCCATTTGCTAACTATGGCTACACCTTC.

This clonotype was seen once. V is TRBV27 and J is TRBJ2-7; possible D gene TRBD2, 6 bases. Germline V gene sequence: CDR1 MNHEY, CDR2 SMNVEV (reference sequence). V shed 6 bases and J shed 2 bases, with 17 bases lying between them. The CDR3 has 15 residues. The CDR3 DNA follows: TGTGCCAGCAGCCCTTTAGGAGAGCGGGCCTACGAGCAGTACTTC. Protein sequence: CASSPLGERAYEQYF.

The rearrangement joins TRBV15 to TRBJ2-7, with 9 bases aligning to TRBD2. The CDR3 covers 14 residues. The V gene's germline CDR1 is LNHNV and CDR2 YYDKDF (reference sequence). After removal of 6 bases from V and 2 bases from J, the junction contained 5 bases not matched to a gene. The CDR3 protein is CATRKREDTYEQYF. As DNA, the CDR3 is TGTGCCACCAGAAAGCGGGAGGACACCTACGAGCAGTACTTC.

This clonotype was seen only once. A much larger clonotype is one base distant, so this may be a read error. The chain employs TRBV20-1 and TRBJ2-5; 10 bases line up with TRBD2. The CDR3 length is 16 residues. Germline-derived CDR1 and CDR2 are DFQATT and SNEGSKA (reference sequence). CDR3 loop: CCARKSLLAGPETQYF. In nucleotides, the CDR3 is TGCTGTGCTAGAAAGTCCCTACTAGCGGGACCAGAGACCCAGTACTTC.

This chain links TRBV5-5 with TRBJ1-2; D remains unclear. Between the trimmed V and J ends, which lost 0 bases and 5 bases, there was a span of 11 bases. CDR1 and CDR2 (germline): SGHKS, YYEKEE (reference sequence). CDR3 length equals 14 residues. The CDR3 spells CASSLGTGPYGYTF. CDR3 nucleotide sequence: TGTGCCAGCAGCTTGGGGACCGGACCTTATGGCTACACCTTC.

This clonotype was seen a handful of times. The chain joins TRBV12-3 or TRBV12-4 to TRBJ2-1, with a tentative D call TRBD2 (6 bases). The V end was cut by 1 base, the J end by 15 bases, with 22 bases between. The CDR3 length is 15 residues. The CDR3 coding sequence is TGTGCCAGCAGTTTAGAGTTCGTGGGGGGACCCCTTCTGTTCTTC. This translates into CASSLEFVGGPLLFF.

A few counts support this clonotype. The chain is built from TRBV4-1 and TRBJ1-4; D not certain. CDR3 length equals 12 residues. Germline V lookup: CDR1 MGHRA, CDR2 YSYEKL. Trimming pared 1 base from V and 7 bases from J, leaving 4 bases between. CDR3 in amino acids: CASSQVGEKLFF. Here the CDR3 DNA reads TGCGCCAGCAGCCAAGTGGGTGAAAAACTGTTTTTT.

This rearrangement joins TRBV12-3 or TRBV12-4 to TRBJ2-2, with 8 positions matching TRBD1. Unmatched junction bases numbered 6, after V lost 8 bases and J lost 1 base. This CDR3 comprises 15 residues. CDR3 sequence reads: CASGRQGRNTGELFF. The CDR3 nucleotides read TGTGCCAGCGGACGACAGGGGAGGAACACCGGGGAGCTGTTTTTT.

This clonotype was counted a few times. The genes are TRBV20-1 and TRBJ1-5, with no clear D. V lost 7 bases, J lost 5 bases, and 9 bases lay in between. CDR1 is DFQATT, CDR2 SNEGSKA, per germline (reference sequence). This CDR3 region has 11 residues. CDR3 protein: CSVKRYQPQHF. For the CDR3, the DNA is TGCAGTGTAAAGAGGTATCAGCCCCAGCATTTT.

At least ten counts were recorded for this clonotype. The CDR3: CASSLSQGEDEQFF. The CDR3 DNA reads TGTGCCAGCAGTTTATCTCAGGGAGAGGATGAGCAGTTCTTC. The chain joins TRBV12-3 or TRBV12-4 to TRBJ2-1; D is perhaps TRBD1 or TRBD2 (5 bases each). Trimming stripped 2 bases from V and 8 bases from J, with 13 bases between. The CDR3 has 14 amino acids.

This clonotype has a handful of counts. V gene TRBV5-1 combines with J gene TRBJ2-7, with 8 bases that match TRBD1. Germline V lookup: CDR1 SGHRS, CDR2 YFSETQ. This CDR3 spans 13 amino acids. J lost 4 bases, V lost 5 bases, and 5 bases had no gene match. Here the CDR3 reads CASRHDRGYEQYF. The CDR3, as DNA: TGCGCCAGCAGGCATGACAGGGGATACGAGCAGTACTTC. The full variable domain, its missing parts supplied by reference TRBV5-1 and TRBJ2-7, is KAGVTQTPRYLIKTRGQQVTLSCSPISGHRSVSWYQQTPGQGLQFLFEYFSETQRNKGNFPGRFSGRQFSNSRSEMNVSTLELGDSALYLCASRHDRGYEQYFGPGTRLTVT.

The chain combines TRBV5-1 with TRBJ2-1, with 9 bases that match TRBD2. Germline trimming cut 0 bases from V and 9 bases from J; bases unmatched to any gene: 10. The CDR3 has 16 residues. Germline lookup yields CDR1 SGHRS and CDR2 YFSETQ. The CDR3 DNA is TGCGCCAGCAGCTTGGTGGTGAGTAGCGGGAGTGGTGAGCAGTTCTTC. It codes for CASSLVVSSGSGEQFF.

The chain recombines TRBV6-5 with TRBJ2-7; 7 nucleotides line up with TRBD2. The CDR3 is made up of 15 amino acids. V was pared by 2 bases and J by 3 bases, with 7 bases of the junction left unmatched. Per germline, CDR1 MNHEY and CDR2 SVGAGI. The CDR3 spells CASSYTPWTSYEQYF. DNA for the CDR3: TGTGCCAGCAGTTACACTCCTTGGACTAGCTACGAGCAGTACTTC.

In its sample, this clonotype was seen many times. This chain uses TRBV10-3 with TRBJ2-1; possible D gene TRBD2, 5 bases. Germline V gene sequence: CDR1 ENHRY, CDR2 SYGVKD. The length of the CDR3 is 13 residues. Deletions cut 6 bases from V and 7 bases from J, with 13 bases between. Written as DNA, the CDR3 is TGTGCCATCAGAGACCAAACTAGGAATGAGCAGTTCTTC. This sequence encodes CAIRDQTRNEQFF.

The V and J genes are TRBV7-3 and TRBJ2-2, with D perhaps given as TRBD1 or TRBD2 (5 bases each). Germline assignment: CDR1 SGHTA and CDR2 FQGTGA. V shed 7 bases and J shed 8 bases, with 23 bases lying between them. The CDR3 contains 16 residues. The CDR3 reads CASNMKRGGVGGELFF. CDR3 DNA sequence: TGTGCCAGCAACATGAAGAGGGGCGGCGTGGGTGGGGAGCTGTTTTTT.

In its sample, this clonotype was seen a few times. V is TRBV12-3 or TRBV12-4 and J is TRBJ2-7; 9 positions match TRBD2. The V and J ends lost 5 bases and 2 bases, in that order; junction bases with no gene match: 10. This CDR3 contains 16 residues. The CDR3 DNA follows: TGTGCCAGCAGTCAACCTTCTAGCGGGATCCCCTACGAGCAGTACTTC. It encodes CASSQPSSGIPYEQYF.

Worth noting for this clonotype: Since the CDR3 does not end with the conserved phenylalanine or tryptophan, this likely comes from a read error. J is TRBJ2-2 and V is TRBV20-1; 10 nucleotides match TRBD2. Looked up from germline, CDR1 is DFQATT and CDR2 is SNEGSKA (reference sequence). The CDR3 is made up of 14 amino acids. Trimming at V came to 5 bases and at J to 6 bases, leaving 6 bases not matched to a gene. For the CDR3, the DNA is TGCAGTGCTTCGAGCGGGAGGGGGGCCGGGGAGCTGTTTTCT. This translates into CSASSGRGAGELFS.

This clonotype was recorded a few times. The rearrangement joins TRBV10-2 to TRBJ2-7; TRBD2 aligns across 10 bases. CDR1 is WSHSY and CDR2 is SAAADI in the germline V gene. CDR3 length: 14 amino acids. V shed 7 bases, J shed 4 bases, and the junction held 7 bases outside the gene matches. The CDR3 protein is CASKVKREGYEQYF. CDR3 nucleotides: TGCGCCAGCAAAGTAAAGCGGGAGGGATACGAGCAGTACTTC.

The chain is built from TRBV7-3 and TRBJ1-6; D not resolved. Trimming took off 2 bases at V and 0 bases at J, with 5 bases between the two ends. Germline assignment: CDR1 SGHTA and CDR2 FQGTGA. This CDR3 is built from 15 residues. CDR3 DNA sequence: TGTGCCAGCAGCTTACAGAGCTCCTATAATTCACCCCTCCACTTT. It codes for CASSLQSSYNSPLHF.

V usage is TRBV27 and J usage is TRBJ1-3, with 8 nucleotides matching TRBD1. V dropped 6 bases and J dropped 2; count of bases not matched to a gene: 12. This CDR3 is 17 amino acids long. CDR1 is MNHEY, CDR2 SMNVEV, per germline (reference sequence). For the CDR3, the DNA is TGTGCCAGCAGAAAAACAGGGACAGGTGGGGCTGGAAACACCATATATTTT. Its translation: CASRKTGTGGAGNTIYF.

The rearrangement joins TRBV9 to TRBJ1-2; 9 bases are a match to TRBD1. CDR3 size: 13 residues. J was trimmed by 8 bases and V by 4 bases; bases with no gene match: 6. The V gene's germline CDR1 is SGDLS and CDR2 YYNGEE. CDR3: CASSSQGASGYTF. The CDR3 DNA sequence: TGTGCCAGCAGCTCACAGGGGGCGAGCGGCTACACCTTC.

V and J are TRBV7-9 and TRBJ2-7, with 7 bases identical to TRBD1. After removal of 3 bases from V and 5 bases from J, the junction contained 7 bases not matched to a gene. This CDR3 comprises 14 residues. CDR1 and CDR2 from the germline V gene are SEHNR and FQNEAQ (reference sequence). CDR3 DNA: TGTGCCAGCAGCTTTGTACAGGGGAAGAACGAGCAGTACTTC. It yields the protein CASSFVQGKNEQYF.

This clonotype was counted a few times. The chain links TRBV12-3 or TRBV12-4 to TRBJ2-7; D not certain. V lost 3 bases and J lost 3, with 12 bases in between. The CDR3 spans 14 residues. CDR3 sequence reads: CASSFLGSDYEQYF. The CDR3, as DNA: TGTGCCAGCAGTTTTTTAGGGTCAGACTACGAGCAGTACTTC.

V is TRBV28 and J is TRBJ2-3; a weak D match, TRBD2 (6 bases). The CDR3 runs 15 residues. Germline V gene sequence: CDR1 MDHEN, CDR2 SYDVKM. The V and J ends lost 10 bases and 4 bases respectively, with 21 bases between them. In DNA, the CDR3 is TGTGCCACCAATTCCTTGTGGGAGGCGGCAGATACGCAGTATTTT. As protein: CATNSLWEAADTQYF.

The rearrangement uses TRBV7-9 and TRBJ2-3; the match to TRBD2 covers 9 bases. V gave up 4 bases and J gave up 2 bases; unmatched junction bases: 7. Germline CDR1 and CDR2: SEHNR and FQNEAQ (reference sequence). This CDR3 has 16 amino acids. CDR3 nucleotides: TGTGCCAGCAGCTCCCGACTAGCGGTGTTCACAGATACGCAGTATTTT. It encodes CASSSRLAVFTDTQYF. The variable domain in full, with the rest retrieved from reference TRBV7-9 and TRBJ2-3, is DTGVSQNPRHKITKRGQNVTFRCDPISEHNRLYWYRQTLGQGPEFLTYFQNEAQLEKSRLLSDRFSAERPKGSFSTLEIQRTEQGDSAMYLCASSSRLAVFTDTQYFGPGTRLTVL.